This T cell receptor (beta chain) was captured by sequencing in a study of blood T cells in healthy people across ages. The CDR3 covers 16 residues. In germline, CDR1 is LGHDT, CDR2 YNNKEL (reference sequence). With a J-beta primer mix and a sample-barcoded 5' primer, a second PCR ran roughly 6 to 12 cycles. TCRdb reprocessed the 5' RACE reads with MiXCR, giving one entry per CDR3 protein. The sample has 650,000 or so distinct CDR3 sequences, approximately 52% seen once; the top ten hold roughly 14%. This chain links TRBV3-1 with TRBJ2-4; D not resolved. TRBJ2-5 explains the end of the DNA better; the J call may be wrong. The source material was blood. The sequence was obtained from a woman aged 80 or over in good health. CDR3 region: CASSQDPGRSQETQYF. The CDR3 DNA is TGTGCCAGCAGCCAAGATCCCGGGCGCTCGCAAGAGACCCAGTACTTC.